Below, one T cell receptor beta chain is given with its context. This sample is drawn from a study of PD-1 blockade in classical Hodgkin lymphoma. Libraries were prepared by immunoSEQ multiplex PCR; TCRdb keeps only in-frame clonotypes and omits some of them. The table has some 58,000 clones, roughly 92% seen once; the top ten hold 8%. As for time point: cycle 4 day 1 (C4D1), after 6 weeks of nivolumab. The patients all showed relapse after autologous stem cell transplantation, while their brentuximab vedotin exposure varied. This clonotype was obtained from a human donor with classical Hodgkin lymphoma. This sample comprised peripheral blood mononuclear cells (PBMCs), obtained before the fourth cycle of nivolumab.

CDR3 loop: CASSPRGQFSGRVEETQYF. DNA of the CDR3: TGTGCCAGCAGCCCCCGGGGCCAGTTTAGCGGGAGGGTGGAAGAGACCCAGTACTTC. The J gene is TRBJ2-5, the V gene TRBV7-9; TRBD2 matches at 11 bases. Unmatched junction bases numbered 17, after V lost 5 bases and J lost 3 bases. CDR1 SEHNR and CDR2 FQNEAQ come from the germline V gene (reference sequence). This CDR3 comprises 19 residues.